The rows below give T cell receptor beta chains drawn from one sample of a study of T cells after yellow fever vaccination. TCRdb used MiXCR to reprocess the 5' RACE reads, holding one entry per CDR3 protein. The repertoire includes about 240,000 distinct CDR3 sequences, roughly 3.7% of them detected once, and 15% to 20% sits in the top ten. The input for sequencing was PBMCs, taken 15 days after the yellow fever booster vaccination. The source of these receptors is a man between 18 and 35 years old who received the YFV17D yellow fever vaccine. The CDR3 runs from the conserved cysteine through the conserved F or W. Clone sizes are shown as once, few or many counts, or a class when the clone is expanded.

TRBV6-1	TRBJ2-3	many	CASSERITDTQYF
TRBV6-1	TRBJ1-5	many	CASREQRGRTQHF
TRBV6-2/TRBV6-3	TRBJ1-1	many	CASSKFPTEAFF
TRBV20-1	TRBJ2-7	many	CSAGVGTYEQYF
TRBV5-1	TRBJ2-2	many	CASSLESGRWAGELFF
TRBV7-2	TRBJ2-5	many	CASSESIETQYF
TRBV5-1	TRBJ2-2	many	CASSTGQQTGELFF
TRBV7-2	TRBJ2-5	many	CASSAEETQYF
TRBV5-1	TRBJ1-4	many	CASTNGERQKLFF
TRBV18	TRBJ1-3	many	CASSSAGGSGNTIYF
TRBV5-1	TRBJ1-2	many	CASSAGGPSGYTF
TRBV7-2	TRBJ1-2	many	CASSPKGISNYGYTF
TRBV5-1	TRBJ2-7	many	CASSLGGLADEQYF
TRBV7-2	TRBJ2-7	many	CASILSGGASYEQYF
TRBV5-1	TRBJ2-3	many	CASSFGGAPPDTQYF
TRBV5-5	TRBJ1-6	many	CASSPEGRGLTLHF
TRBV20-1	TRBJ1-1	many	CSARDLGGFTEAFF
TRBV20-1	TRBJ2-7	many	CSASLEGYEQYF
TRBV5-6	TRBJ1-2	many	CASSFSIANYGYTF
TRBV5-1	TRBJ1-1	many	CASSPPNRQTNEAFF
TRBV5-1	TRBJ2-3	many	CASSLGGALSTDTQYF
TRBV7-9	TRBJ2-3	many	CASTGLRPRASTDTQYF
TRBV5-5	TRBJ2-3	many	CASSPEGLSGGALTDTQYF
TRBV7-6	TRBJ2-7	many	CASSLYSGTGGNEQYF
TRBV7-2	TRBJ2-7	many	CASSHSGYEQYF
TRBV4-1	TRBJ2-3	many	CASSQVEKSTDTQYF
TRBV24-1	TRBJ2-1	many	CATSDFTKGSEQFF
TRBV5-6	TRBJ1-2	many	CASSLDSFRANYGYTF
TRBV7-2	TRBJ1-1	many	CASSLGQGGDTEAFF
TRBV19	TRBJ1-5	many	CASSINGRPDQPQHF
TRBV5-6	TRBJ1-5	many	CASSTGPMDDNQPQHF